This TCR beta chain was obtained from a study of spatial heterogeneity in lung cancer. One entry per CDR3 protein, called by TCRdb with MiXCR from the 5' RACE reads. The sample carries over 45,000 distinct CDR3 sequences, approximately 5% recorded once. Time point described: sample taken at primary tumor resection. The cohort: around 79 early-stage, untreated non-small cell lung cancer patients. There are many counts of this clonotype. The antigen remains unidentified. The study's findings and limits: Resection blood, more than follow-up blood, showed ubiquitous expanded tumor TCRs.

The CDR3 spans 13 residues. Germline V gene data show CDR1 as SGHNT and CDR2 as YYREEE (reference sequence). V lost 4 bases to trimming and J lost 2 bases; unmatched junction nucleotides: 2. This chain joins TRBV5-4 and TRBJ2-5; 7 bases agree with TRBD2. The sequenced sample was PBMCs, obtained at surgery. The TCR sequence derives from a male donor with early-stage non-small cell lung cancer. The CDR3 bases are TGTGCCAGCAGCGCCGGGGGGCAAGAGACCCAGTACTTC. Its protein product is CASSAGGQETQYF.